These 8 T cell receptor beta chains came from one sample sequenced in a study of PD-1 blockade in classical Hodgkin lymphoma. The repertoire was sequenced with immunoSEQ multiplex PCR; TCRdb's copy has only in-frame clones and lacks some. The sample gives approximately 21,000 clones, around nine tenths of which show up once; 6.5% to 8% is in the top ten. Time point given: newly diagnosed, previously untreated cHL patient sample. PBMCs were thawed, and CD8+ T cells were then isolated from them by magnetic negative selection. Material for sequencing was CD8+ T cells from blood. These receptors all come from a human donor with classical Hodgkin lymphoma.

The gene calls are TRBV30 and TRBJ1-4; TRBD1 matches 7 bases. The CDR3 runs to 15 residues. After removal of 1 base from V and 7 bases from J, the junction contained 9 bases not matched to a gene. CDR1 GTSNPN and CDR2 SVGIG come from the germline V gene (reference sequence). CDR3 in amino acids: CAWSAFTGEGEKLFF. CDR3 nucleotides: TGTGCCTGGAGTGCCTTCACAGGGGAAGGTGAAAAACTGTTTTTT. Together with reference TRBV30 and TRBJ1-4, the CDR3 gives the full variable domain: SQTIHQWPATLVQPVGSPLSLECTVEGTSNPNLYWYRQAAGRGLQLLFYSVGIGQISSEVPQNLSASRPQDRQFILSSKKLLLSDSGFYLCAWSAFTGEGEKLFFGSGTQLSVL.

The chain carries TRBV19 and TRBJ2-1, with 11 bases identical to TRBD1. The CDR3 contains 16 residues. J was trimmed by 8 bases and V by 8 bases; bases with no gene match: 14. The germline gives CDR1 LNHDA, CDR2 SQIVND (reference sequence). CDR3 in amino acids: CASSLGRTGGGDEQFF. The CDR3 DNA sequence: TGTGCCAGTTCTCTGGGACGGACAGGGGGCGGGGATGAGCAGTTCTTC.

The V call is TRBV10-2, the J call TRBJ2-7; D gene ambiguous. The CDR3 length is 13 residues. Trimming left V 4 bases short and J 2 bases short, with 9 bases between. Germline-derived CDR1 and CDR2 are WSHSY and SAAADI. This CDR3 reads CASSAPTPYEQYF. Here the CDR3 DNA reads TGCGCCAGCAGTGCCCCTACGCCCTACGAGCAGTACTTC.

V is TRBV28 and J is TRBJ1-5; TRBD1 might be the D (5 bases). Trimming cost V 7 bases and J 7 bases, with 23 bases left between them. Germline CDR1 and CDR2: MDHEN and SYDVKM. The CDR3 covers 16 residues. CDR3 residues: CASTSPWAGRNQPQHF. In nucleotides, the CDR3 is TGTGCCAGCACTTCCCCCTGGGCAGGGAGGAACCAGCCCCAGCATTTT.

The chain recombines TRBV19 with TRBJ1-1; D is uncertain. Germline-derived CDR1 and CDR2 are LNHDA and SQIVND (reference sequence). The CDR3 sequence is 15 residues long. With 3 bases removed from V and 1 base from J, the gap between germline ends came to 12 bases. The CDR3 sequence: CASSIAGYRNTEAFF. Written as DNA, the CDR3 is TGTGCCAGTAGTATCGCTGGGTACCGGAACACTGAAGCTTTCTTT.

V is TRBV7-9 and J is TRBJ1-6, with D possibly TRBD1 on 5 matching bases. The CDR3 has 18 amino acids. Germline CDR1 and CDR2: SEHNR and FQNEAQ (reference sequence). Trimming left V 0 bases short and J 1 base short, with 13 bases between. The CDR3 bases are TGTGCCAGCAGCTTAGCGGACCCCAGGGTTTCCTATAATTCACCCCTCCACTTT. Amino acids: CASSLADPRVSYNSPLHF. The complete variable domain, with remaining parts taken from reference TRBV7-9 and TRBJ1-6, reads DTGVSQNPRHKITKRGQNVTFRCDPISEHNRLYWYRQTLGQGPEFLTYFQNEAQLEKSRLLSDRFSAERPKGSFSTLEIQRTEQGDSAMYLCASSLADPRVSYNSPLHFGNGTRLTVT.

The chain joins TRBV5-1 to TRBJ2-1; D perhaps matches TRBD1 (5 bases). V was cut by 4 bases and J by 5 bases, with 16 bases left in between. This CDR3 comprises 15 residues. Germline CDR1 SGHRS, CDR2 YFSETQ. This CDR3 is CASSDRQPRDNEQFF. For the CDR3, the DNA is TGCGCCAGCAGCGATAGACAGCCAAGGGACAATGAGCAGTTCTTC.

The gene calls are TRBV10-3 and TRBJ1-1; D is undetermined. The CDR3 consists of 13 residues. CDR1 is ENHRY, CDR2 SYGVKD, per germline. V was cut by 6 bases and J by 7 bases, with 15 bases left in between. The CDR3 region is CAIRLAAGVEAFF. In DNA, the CDR3 is TGTGCCATCAGGTTAGCCGCCGGGGTTGAAGCTTTCTTT.